The clone carrying this T cell receptor (beta chain) has only one observation. This sample is part of a study of control samples from healthy donors and cancer patients. This CDR3 is 16 amino acids long. Per germline, CDR1 MGHRA and CDR2 YSYEKL. V was pared by 0 bases and J by 2 bases, with 12 bases between. Clones were read by immunoSEQ multiplex PCR, and TCRdb kept only the in-frame ones, dropping some. The sample holds about 86,000 clones, about 94% seen once. The chain is built from TRBV4-1 and TRBJ2-3, with D unresolved. Sequencing input: blood. The clonotype originates from a woman between 18 and 29 years old in good health. CDR3 DNA: TGCGCCAGCAGCCAAGACAGCGCCCTTAACACAGATACGCAGTATTTT. Translated: CASSQDSALNTDTQYF.